This T cell receptor beta chain comes out of a study of shared clonotypes between healthy human individuals. General observations from the study: Generally, estimated richness proved larger in naive subsets than it did in memory subsets.

Deletions cut 3 bases from V and 7 bases from J, with 15 bases between. CDR3 length: 14 residues. The germline CDR1 and CDR2 sequences are SNHLY and FYNNEI. Naive CD8 cells were CD45RO-negative, positively selected for CCR7, excluding terminally differentiated effector memory CD45RA+ cells. Details on this clone: Its antigen is currently unknown.

Every subset's genomic DNA went evenly onto several immunoSEQ plates. Measured with immunoSEQ multiplex PCR; TCRdb has only the in-frame clones, and not every one. The sample records millions of clones, approximately 94% being singletons. The material sequenced was naive CD8+ T cells from PBMCs. This TCR came from a man aged 18 to 29 in good health. Some clones in this sample may be carry-over from other donors' samples. This chain links TRBV2 with TRBJ1-2; no definite D call. The CDR3 DNA reads as TGTGCCAGCAGTGATTTCTTGTACAGCTCTGGCTACACCTTC. Amino acid sequence: CASSDFLYSSGYTF.